The 4 T cell receptor beta chains below all came from one sample that was sequenced in a study of T cell changes during pregnancy in multiple sclerosis. Libraries were prepared by immunoSEQ multiplex PCR; TCRdb keeps only in-frame clonotypes and omits some of them. The repertoire includes approximately 20,000 clones, 89% of them detected once, and about 7.5% sits in the top ten. The sequenced sample was CD8+ T cells from peripheral blood mononuclear cells, obtained in the second trimester of pregnancy. The receptor set was obtained from a female donor in good health, enrolled as a control in a pregnancy study.

The V call is TRBV7-6, the J call TRBJ1-3; 9 bases agree with TRBD1. This CDR3 region has 18 residues. V lost 5 bases, J lost 0 bases, and 11 bases stayed unmatched. From germline, CDR1 is SGHVS and CDR2 FNYEAQ. CDR3 nucleotides: TGTGCCAGCAGCGAGAATCCGGGACAGGGAAACTCTGGAAACACCATATATTTT. Translated, it gives CASSENPGQGNSGNTIYF.

V gene TRBV28 combines with J gene TRBJ1-5, with D maybe TRBD1 (6 bases). The CDR3 is 17 amino acids. Trimming shortened V by 6 bases and J by 5 bases, and 23 bases separated the two germline ends. CDR1 is MDHEN and CDR2 is SYDVKM in the germline V gene. This CDR3 is CASSHLSPMGAHQPQHF. CDR3 bases: TGTGCCAGCAGCCACTTATCCCCGATGGGGGCGCATCAGCCCCAGCATTTT.

The DNA for the CDR3 is TGTGCCAGTAGTTACAGGGGAACTGAAGCTTTCTTT. Protein sequence: CASSYRGTEAFF. The chain carries TRBV19 and TRBJ1-1; TRBD1 matches 7 bases. The trim removed 5 bases at V and 5 bases at J, leaving 2 bases unmatched. The CDR3 consists of 12 residues. The germline CDR1 and CDR2 sequences are LNHDA and SQIVND (reference sequence). The variable domain in full, with the rest retrieved from reference TRBV19 and TRBJ1-1, is DGGITQSPKYLFRKEGQNVTLSCEQNLNHDAMYWYRQDPGQGLRLIYYSQIVNDFQKGDIAEGYSVSREKKESFPLTVTSAQKNPTAFYLCASSYRGTEAFFGQGTRLTVV.

The gene calls are TRBV29-1 and TRBJ1-3, with a possible D match to TRBD1 (5 bases). Between the trimmed V and J ends, which lost 7 bases and 2 bases, there was a span of 18 bases. The germline CDR1 and CDR2 sequences are SQVTM and ANQGSEA. The CDR3 length is 15 residues. The CDR3 region has the DNA TGCAGCGGATCAGATCAGGGTTCTCCTGGAAACACCATATATTTT. Its protein product is CSGSDQGSPGNTIYF.